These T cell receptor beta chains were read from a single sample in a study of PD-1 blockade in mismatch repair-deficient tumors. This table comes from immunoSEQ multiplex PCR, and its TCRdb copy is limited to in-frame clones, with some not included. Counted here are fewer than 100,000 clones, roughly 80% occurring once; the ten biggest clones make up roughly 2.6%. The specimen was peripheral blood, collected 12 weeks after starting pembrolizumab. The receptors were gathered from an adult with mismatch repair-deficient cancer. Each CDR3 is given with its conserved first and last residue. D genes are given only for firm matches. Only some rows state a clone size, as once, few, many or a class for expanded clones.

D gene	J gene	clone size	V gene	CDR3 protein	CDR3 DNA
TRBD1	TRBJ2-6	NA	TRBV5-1	CASSLSRTWQDRAFSGANVLTF	TGCGCCAGCAGCTTGTCAAGGACTTGGCAGGACAGGGCGTTCTCTGGGGCCAACGTCCTGACTTTC
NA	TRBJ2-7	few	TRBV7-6	CASSSWGESYEQYF	TGTGCCAGCAGCTCCTGGGGGGAGTCCTACGAGCAGTACTTC
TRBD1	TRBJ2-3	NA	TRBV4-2	CASSRDRADTQYF	TGTGCCAGCAGCCGAGACAGGGCGGATACGCAGTATTTT
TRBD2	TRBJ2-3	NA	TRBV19	CASSRFSGTGTDTQYF	TGTGCCAGTAGTCGTTTTAGCGGGACGGGCACAGATACGCAGTATTTT
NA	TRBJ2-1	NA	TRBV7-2	CASSTFPRGNNEQFF	TGTGCCAGCAGCACGTTCCCGAGGGGGAACAATGAGCAGTTCTTC
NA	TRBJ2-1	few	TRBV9	CASSVAPGAYNEQFF	TGTGCCAGCAGCGTAGCCCCAGGGGCTTACAATGAGCAGTTCTTC
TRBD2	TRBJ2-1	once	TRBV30	CAWRLAGAEQFF	TGTGCCTGGCGACTAGCGGGGGCGGAGCAGTTCTTC
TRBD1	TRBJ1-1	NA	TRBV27	CASSPWTGVGSTEAFF	TGTGCCAGCAGTCCTTGGACAGGGGTGGGGAGCACTGAAGCTTTCTTT
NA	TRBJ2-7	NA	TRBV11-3	CASSLGSGVYEQYF	TGTGCCAGCAGCTTGGGAAGTGGGGTTTACGAGCAGTACTTC
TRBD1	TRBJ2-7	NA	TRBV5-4	CASSERTGQGSEQYF	TGTGCCAGCAGCGAAAGAACGGGACAGGGCTCCGAGCAGTACTTC
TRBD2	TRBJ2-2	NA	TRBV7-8	CASRTSGSTGELFF	TGTGCCAGCAGGACTAGCGGGAGCACCGGGGAGCTGTTTTTT
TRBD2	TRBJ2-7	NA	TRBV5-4	CASSLGGLAGENEQYF	TGTGCCAGCAGCTTGGGGGGACTAGCGGGAGAGAACGAGCAGTACTTC
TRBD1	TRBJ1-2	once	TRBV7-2	CASSRDRGQIYGYTF	TGTGCCAGCAGCCGGGACAGGGGGCAGATCTATGGCTACACCTTC
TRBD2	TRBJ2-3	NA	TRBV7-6	CASSPITGSTSGRDTQYF	TGTGCCAGCAGCCCAATTACAGGGTCGACTAGCGGGAGAGATACGCAGTATTTT
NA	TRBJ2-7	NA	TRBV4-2	CASSQERGRGEQYF	TGTGCCAGCAGCCAAGAGAGGGGGCGGGGAGAGCAGTACTTC
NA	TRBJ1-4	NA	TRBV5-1	CASSPSGTHNEKLFF	TGTGCCAGCAGTCCATCCGGGACCCATAATGAAAAACTGTTTTTT
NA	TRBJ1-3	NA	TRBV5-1	CASSPGDGNTIYF	TGCGCCAGCAGTCCGGGGGACGGAAACACCATATATTTT